Below, one T cell receptor (beta chain) is given with its context. Antigen: not known. These data come from a study of blood T cells in healthy people across ages. Regarding the study as a whole: A greater number of naive CD4+ cells and higher diversity distinguished long-lived donors from aged donors.

The ends lost 2 bases at V and 0 bases at J; junction bases unmatched: 7. Per germline, CDR1 SEHNR and CDR2 FQNEAQ (reference sequence). This CDR3 is built from 19 residues. Combining a sample-barcoded 5' primer with a J-beta primer mix, a second PCR ran for 7 to 11 cycles. Individual samples furnished no less than 2.5 million CDR3-containing paired-end reads apiece. TCRdb redid the calling of the 5' RACE reads with MiXCR, one entry per CDR3 protein. The sample carries some 800,000 distinct CDR3 sequences, 40% to 50% recorded once. The specimen sequenced was blood. The V call is TRBV7-9, the J call TRBJ2-3; 14 nucleotides align to TRBD2. This TCR was recovered from a man aged 60 to 69 in good health. The CDR3 protein is CASSLRGTSGGGSTDTQYF. The CDR3, as DNA: TGTGCCAGCAGCTTAAGGGGGACTAGCGGGGGCGGAAGCACAGATACGCAGTATTTT. Supplemented by reference TRBV7-9 and TRBJ2-3, the full variable domain reads DTGVSQNPRHKITKRGQNVTFRCDPISEHNRLYWYRQTLGQGPEFLTYFQNEAQLEKSRLLSDRFSAERPKGSFSTLEIQRTEQGDSAMYLCASSLRGTSGGGSTDTQYFGPGTRLTVL.